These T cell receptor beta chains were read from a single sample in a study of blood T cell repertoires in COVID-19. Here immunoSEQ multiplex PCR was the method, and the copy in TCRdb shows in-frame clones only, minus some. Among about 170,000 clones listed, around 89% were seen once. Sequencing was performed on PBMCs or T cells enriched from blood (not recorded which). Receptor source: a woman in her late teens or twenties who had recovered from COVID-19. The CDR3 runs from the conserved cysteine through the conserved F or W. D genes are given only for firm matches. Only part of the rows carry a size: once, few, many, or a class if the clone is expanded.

CDR3: CASSDTGLAGADDTQYF
DNA: TGTGCCAGCAGCGATACGGGACTAGCGGGCGCAGACGATACGCAGTATTTT
V: TRBV28
J: TRBJ2-3
D: TRBD2
size: .

CDR3: CASSLPFSETQYF
DNA: TGTGCCAGCAGTCTCCCCTTCTCGGAGACCCAGTACTTC
V: TRBV27
J: TRBJ2-5
D: .
size: .

CDR3: CASSSLAGVGEQYF
DNA: TGTGCCAGCAGCTCGCTAGCGGGAGTGGGGGAGCAGTACTTC
V: TRBV7-3
J: TRBJ2-7
D: TRBD2
size: once

CDR3: CASSSLTGKETQYF
DNA: TGTGCCAGCAGCTCCCTTACGGGGAAAGAGACCCAGTACTTC
V: TRBV7-9
J: TRBJ2-5
D: .
size: .

CDR3: CASSVSNQRVTDTQYF
DNA: TGTGCCAGCAGCGTTAGTAATCAGCGGGTCACAGATACGCAGTATTTT
V: TRBV9
J: TRBJ2-3
D: .
size: .

CDR3: CASSPGGSGNTIYF
DNA: TGCGCCAGCAGCCCCGGCGGTTCAGGAAACACCATATATTTT
V: TRBV5-1
J: TRBJ1-3
D: .
size: .

CDR3: CASSSPGRDRVSF
DNA: TGTGCCAGCAGTTCCCCCGGTAGGGACAGGGTATCCTTC
V: TRBV6-5
J: TRBJ2-7
D: TRBD1
size: .

CDR3: CASSLAGDTEAFF
DNA: TGCGCCAGCAGCTTGGCAGGGGACACTGAAGCTTTCTTT
V: TRBV5-1
J: TRBJ1-1
D: .
size: few

CDR3: CASSLSLDRGWSGANVLTF
DNA: TGTGCCAGCAGTCTTAGCCTGGACAGGGGATGGTCTGGGGCCAACGTCCTGACTTTC
V: TRBV27
J: TRBJ2-6
D: TRBD1
size: .

CDR3: CASSSNSGGDYEQYF
DNA: TGCGCCAGCAGCTCCAACAGCGGCGGGGACTACGAGCAGTACTTC
V: TRBV5-1
J: TRBJ2-7
D: .
size: .

CDR3: CASSEFNSGEQFF
DNA: TGTGCCAGCAGTGAGTTTAATAGCGGTGAGCAGTTCTTC
V: TRBV6-1
J: TRBJ2-1
D: .
size: many

CDR3: CASSLEGRGAYGYTF
DNA: TGCGCCAGCAGCTTGGAGGGGAGGGGCGCCTATGGCTACACCTTC
V: TRBV5-1
J: TRBJ1-2
D: .
size: .

CDR3: CAWGLTRNSGNTIYF
DNA: TGTGCCTGGGGACTGACTAGAAACTCTGGAAACACCATATATTTT
V: TRBV30
J: TRBJ1-3
D: .
size: .

CDR3: CASRTGTRAKNIQYF
DNA: TGTGCCAGCAGGACCGGGACAAGAGCCAAAAACATTCAGTACTTC
V: TRBV28
J: TRBJ2-4
D: .
size: .

CDR3: CASSAGGPGGEQYF
DNA: TGTGCCAGCAGTGCTGGCGGGCCCGGGGGCGAGCAGTACTTC
V: TRBV2
J: TRBJ2-7
D: .
size: .

CDR3: CASSLAGVDEQFF
DNA: TGTGCCAGTTCACTAGCGGGAGTGGATGAGCAGTTCTTC
V: TRBV19
J: TRBJ2-1
D: TRBD2
size: .

CDR3: CASSQWGLSENEQFF
DNA: TGCGCCAGCAGCCAATGGGGTCTTAGCGAGAATGAGCAGTTCTTC
V: TRBV4-1
J: TRBJ2-1
D: .
size: .

CDR3: CASGLVSEGVGKNIQYF
DNA: TGTGCTAGTGGTTTGGTAAGCGAAGGAGTTGGCAAAAACATTCAGTACTTC
V: TRBV12-5
J: TRBJ2-4
D: .
size: .

CDR3: CATSQGGKVTEAFF
DNA: TGTGCCACCAGCCAGGGGGGTAAGGTCACTGAAGCTTTCTTT
V: TRBV24-1
J: TRBJ1-1
D: TRBD1
size: .

CDR3: CASSFGVGGLF
DNA: TGTGCCAGCAGTTTCGGGGTGGGAGGTCTCTTT
V: TRBV12-3/TRBV12-4
J: TRBJ1-1
D: .
size: once

CDR3: CATLEDLGQGGTEAFF
DNA: TGTGCCACCCTAGAAGACCTCGGACAGGGAGGGACTGAAGCTTTCTTT
V: TRBV6-6
J: TRBJ1-1
D: TRBD1
size: .

CDR3: CASSPRGVTANTEAFF
DNA: TGTGCCAGCAGCCCCCGGGGGGTCACCGCTAACACTGAAGCTTTCTTT
V: TRBV7-9
J: TRBJ1-1
D: .
size: .

CDR3: CASSIGPTGNEFF
DNA: TGTGCCAGTAGTATTGGCCCGACAGGCAATGAGTTCTTC
V: TRBV19
J: TRBJ2-1
D: .
size: .

CDR3: CASEIHSRGDTEAFF
DNA: TGCGCCAGCGAGATTCATTCCAGGGGGGACACTGAAGCTTTCTTT
V: TRBV10-2
J: TRBJ1-1
D: TRBD1
size: .

CDR3: CASSSSRHGANEKLFF
DNA: TGTGCCAGCAGCTCCTCCCGGCACGGGGCTAATGAAAAACTGTTTTTT
V: TRBV7-9
J: TRBJ1-4
D: .
size: once

CDR3: CASRGEDYGYTF
DNA: TGTGCCAGCAGGGGGGAGGACTATGGCTACACCTTC
V: TRBV2
J: TRBJ1-2
D: .
size: .

CDR3: CSVVRQREAFF
DNA: TGCAGCGTTGTTCGCCAGCGAGAAGCTTTCTTT
V: TRBV29-1
J: TRBJ1-1
D: .
size: .

CDR3: CASLASSYNEQFF
DNA: TGTGCCAGCCTAGCTTCCTCCTACAATGAGCAGTTCTTC
V: TRBV28
J: TRBJ2-1
D: .
size: .

CDR3: CASSQTYWGEAQYF
DNA: TGTGCCAGCAGTCAGACATACTGGGGGGAGGCCCAGTACTTC
V: TRBV27
J: TRBJ2-5
D: .
size: .

CDR3: CASIFEVPYNEQFF
DNA: TGTGCCAGTATATTCGAGGTGCCCTACAATGAGCAGTTCTTC
V: TRBV19
J: TRBJ2-1
D: .
size: .

CDR3: CATTLGTEAFF
DNA: TGTGCCACCACGCTAGGCACTGAAGCTTTCTTT
V: TRBV6-5
J: TRBJ1-1
D: .
size: .

CDR3: CASSQDGGLWGNTIYF
DNA: TGTGCCAGCAGCCAAGACGGGGGGCTGTGGGGAAACACCATATATTTT
V: TRBV4-2
J: TRBJ1-3
D: .
size: .

CDR3: CASSVGALGLATGELFF
DNA: TGTGCCAGCAGCGTAGGAGCCCTGGGACTAGCGACCGGGGAGCTGTTTTTT
V: TRBV9
J: TRBJ2-2
D: TRBD2
size: .

CDR3: CATGAGTDTQYF
DNA: TGTGCGACAGGTGCTGGCACAGATACGCAGTATTTT
V: TRBV28
J: TRBJ2-3
D: .
size: .

CDR3: CASSLYPGGGQPQHF
DNA: TGTGCCAGCAGTTTATACCCAGGGGGCGGTCAGCCCCAGCATTTT
V: TRBV27
J: TRBJ1-5
D: TRBD1
size: few

CDR3: CAWTQGRRELFF
DNA: TGTGCCTGGACCCAGGGGCGGCGGGAGCTGTTTTTT
V: TRBV30
J: TRBJ2-2
D: .
size: .

CDR3: CASGSTSETGELFF
DNA: TGTGCCAGCGGATCAACCAGCGAGACCGGGGAGCTGTTTTTT
V: TRBV6-5
J: TRBJ2-2
D: .
size: .

CDR3: CASSQVSGGAQNYGYTF
DNA: TGCGCCAGCAGCCAAGTATCTGGGGGGGCGCAAAACTATGGCTACACCTTC
V: TRBV4-1
J: TRBJ1-2
D: .
size: .

CDR3: CASSGSRRGGKVYNEQFF
DNA: TGTGCCAGCAGCGGTTCCCGAAGGGGCGGGAAAGTTTACAATGAGCAGTTCTTC
V: TRBV13
J: TRBJ2-1
D: .
size: .

CDR3: CASSYGVPHYSGGYTF
DNA: TGTGCCAGCAGTTACGGGGTACCACACTACTCAGGGGGCTACACCTTC
V: TRBV6-5
J: TRBJ1-2
D: .
size: .

CDR3: CASSQLLNSPLHF
DNA: TGCGCCAGCAGCCAACTATTAAATTCACCCCTCCACTTT
V: TRBV4-1
J: TRBJ1-6
D: .
size: .

CDR3: CASSSGGVDQPQHF
DNA: TGTGCCAGCAGCTCAGGGGGAGTCGATCAGCCCCAGCATTTT
V: TRBV5-4
J: TRBJ1-5
D: TRBD1
size: .

CDR3: CASSVAGTDTQYF
DNA: TGTGCCAGCAGCGTTGCAGGCACAGATACGCAGTATTTT
V: TRBV9
J: TRBJ2-3
D: .
size: .

CDR3: CASGRGDQRGYTF
DNA: TGCGCCAGCGGGCGGGGGGACCAACGTGGCTACACCTTC
V: TRBV5-1
J: TRBJ1-2
D: .
size: .